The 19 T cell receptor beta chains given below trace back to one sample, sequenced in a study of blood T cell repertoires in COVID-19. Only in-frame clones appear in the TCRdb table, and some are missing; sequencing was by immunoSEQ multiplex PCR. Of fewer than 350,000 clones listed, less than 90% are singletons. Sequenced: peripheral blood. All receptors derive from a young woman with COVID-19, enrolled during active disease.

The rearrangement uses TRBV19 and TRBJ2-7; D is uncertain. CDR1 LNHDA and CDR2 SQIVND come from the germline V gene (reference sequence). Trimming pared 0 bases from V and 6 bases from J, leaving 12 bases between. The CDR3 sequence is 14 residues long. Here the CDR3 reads CASSIDLRSFEQYF. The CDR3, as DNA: TGTGCCAGTAGTATAGATCTTAGATCTTTCGAGCAGTACTTC.

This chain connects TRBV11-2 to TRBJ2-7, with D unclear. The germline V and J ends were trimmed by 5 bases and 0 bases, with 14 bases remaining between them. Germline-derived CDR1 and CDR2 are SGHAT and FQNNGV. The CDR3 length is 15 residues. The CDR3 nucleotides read TGTGCCAGCAGCCTTATAGACTGGAGCTCCTACGAGCAGTACTTC. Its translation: CASSLIDWSSYEQYF.

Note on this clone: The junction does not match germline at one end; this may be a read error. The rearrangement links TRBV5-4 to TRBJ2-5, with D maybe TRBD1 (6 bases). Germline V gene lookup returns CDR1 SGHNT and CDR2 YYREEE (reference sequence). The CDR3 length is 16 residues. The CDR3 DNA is TGTGCCAGCAGCTTCTCCGGGACACTCAGACAAGGGACCCAGTACTTC. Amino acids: CASSFSGTLRQGTQYF.

DNA of the CDR3: TGTGCCAGCAACAGCCCCCCCAGGGCAACTAATGAAAAACTGTTTTTT. This encodes CASNSPPRATNEKLFF. The J gene is TRBJ1-4, the V gene TRBV28, with a weak D call TRBD1 (5 bases). Trimming left V 7 bases short and J 0 bases short, with 15 bases between. The CDR3 totals 16 residues. Germline loops: CDR1 MDHEN, CDR2 SYDVKM.

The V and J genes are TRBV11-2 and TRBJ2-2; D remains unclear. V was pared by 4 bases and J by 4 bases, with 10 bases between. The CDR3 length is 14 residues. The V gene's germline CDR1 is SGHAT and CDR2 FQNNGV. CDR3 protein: CASSSRPRTGELFF. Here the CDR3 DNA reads TGTGCCAGCAGCTCGAGGCCGCGCACCGGGGAGCTGTTTTTT.

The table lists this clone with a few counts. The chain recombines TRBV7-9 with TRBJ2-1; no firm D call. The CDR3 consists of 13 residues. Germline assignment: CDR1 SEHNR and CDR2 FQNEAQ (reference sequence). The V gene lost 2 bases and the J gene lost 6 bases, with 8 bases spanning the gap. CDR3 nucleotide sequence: TGTGCCAGCAGCTTAAGCGTGGGCAATGAGCAGTTCTTC. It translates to CASSLSVGNEQFF.

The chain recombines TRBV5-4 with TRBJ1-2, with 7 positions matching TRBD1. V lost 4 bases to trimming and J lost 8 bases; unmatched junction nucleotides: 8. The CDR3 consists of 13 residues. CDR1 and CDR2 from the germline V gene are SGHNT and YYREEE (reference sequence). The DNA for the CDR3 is TGTGCCAGCAGCAAAATAGACAGGGTAGGCTACACCTTC. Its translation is CASSKIDRVGYTF.

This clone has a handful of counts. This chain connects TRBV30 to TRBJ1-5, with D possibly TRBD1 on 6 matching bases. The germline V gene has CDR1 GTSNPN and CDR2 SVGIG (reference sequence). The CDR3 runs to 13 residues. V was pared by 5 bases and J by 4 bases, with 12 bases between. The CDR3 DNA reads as TGTGCCTGGGGGGCAGGGGTGAATCAGCCCCAGCATTTT. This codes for CAWGAGVNQPQHF. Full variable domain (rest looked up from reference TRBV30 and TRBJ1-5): SQTIHQWPATLVQPVGSPLSLECTVEGTSNPNLYWYRQAAGRGLQLLFYSVGIGQISSEVPQNLSASRPQDRQFILSSKKLLLSDSGFYLCAWGAGVNQPQHFGDGTRLSIL.

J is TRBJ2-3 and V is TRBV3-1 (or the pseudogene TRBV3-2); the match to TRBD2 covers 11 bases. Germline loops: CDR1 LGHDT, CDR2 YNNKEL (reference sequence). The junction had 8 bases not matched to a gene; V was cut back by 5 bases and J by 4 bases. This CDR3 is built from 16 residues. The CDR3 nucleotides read TGTGCCAGCAGCTATCGACTAGCGGGAAGATCAGATACGCAGTATTTT. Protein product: CASSYRLAGRSDTQYF.

The CDR3, as DNA: TGTGCCAGTAGAATCCAGGGGGCCTATAATTCACCCCTCCACTTT. Protein: CASRIQGAYNSPLHF. The chain couples TRBV19 to TRBJ1-6; 7 nucleotides align to TRBD1. Germline-derived CDR1 and CDR2 are LNHDA and SQIVND (reference sequence). The CDR3 runs 15 residues. V shed 6 bases, J shed 2 bases, and the junction held 4 bases outside the gene matches.

CDR3 coding DNA: TGTGCCAGCAAACGGGACAGCACCTACGAGCAGTACTTC. This encodes CASKRDSTYEQYF. The rearrangement links TRBV6-5 to TRBJ2-7, with TRBD1 matching 7 bases. Germline V CDR1 and CDR2: MNHEY, SVGAGI. Germline trimming cut 7 bases from V and 2 bases from J; bases unmatched to any gene: 5. This CDR3 is 13 amino acids long.

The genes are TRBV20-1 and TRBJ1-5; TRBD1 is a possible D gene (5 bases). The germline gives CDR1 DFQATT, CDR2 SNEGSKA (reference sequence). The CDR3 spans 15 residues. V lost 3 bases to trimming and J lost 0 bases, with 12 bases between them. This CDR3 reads CSASLGGTSNQPQHF. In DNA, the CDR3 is TGCAGTGCTAGTCTCGGAGGGACTAGCAATCAGCCCCAGCATTTT.

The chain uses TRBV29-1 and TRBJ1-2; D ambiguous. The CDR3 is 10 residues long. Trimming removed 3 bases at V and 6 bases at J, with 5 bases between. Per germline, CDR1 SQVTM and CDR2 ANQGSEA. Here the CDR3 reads CSVESNGYTF. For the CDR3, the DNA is TGCAGCGTTGAGTCTAATGGCTACACCTTC.

The CDR3 reads CASSPAGSGNTIYF. CDR3 sequence (DNA): TGTGCCAGCAGCCCGGCGGGCTCTGGAAACACCATATATTTT. The chain couples TRBV5-8 to TRBJ1-3; D call uncertain. The CDR3 totals 14 residues. V dropped 4 bases and J dropped 0 bases, with 8 bases sitting between them. Germline V gene sequence: CDR1 SGHTS, CDR2 YDEGEE.

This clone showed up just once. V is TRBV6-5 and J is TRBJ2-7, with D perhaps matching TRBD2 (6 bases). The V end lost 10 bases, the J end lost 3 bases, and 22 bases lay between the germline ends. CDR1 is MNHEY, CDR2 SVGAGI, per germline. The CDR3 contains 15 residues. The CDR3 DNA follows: TGTGCCAACCGAACTTCGGGAGAGGTCATCTACGAGCAGTACTTC. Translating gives CANRTSGEVIYEQYF.

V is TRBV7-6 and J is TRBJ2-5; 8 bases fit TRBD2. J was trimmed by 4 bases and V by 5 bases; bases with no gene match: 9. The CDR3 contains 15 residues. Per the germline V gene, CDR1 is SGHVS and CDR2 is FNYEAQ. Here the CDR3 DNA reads TGTGCCAGCAGCAGCGGACTAGCTGGTTCAGAGACCCAGTACTTC. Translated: CASSSGLAGSETQYF.

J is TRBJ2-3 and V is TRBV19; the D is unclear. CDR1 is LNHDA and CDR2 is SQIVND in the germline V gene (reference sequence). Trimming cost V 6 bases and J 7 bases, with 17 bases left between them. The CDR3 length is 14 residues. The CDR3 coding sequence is TGTGCCAGTAGCCCAGCGCCGGCCGAGTATACGCAGTATTTT. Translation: CASSPAPAEYTQYF.

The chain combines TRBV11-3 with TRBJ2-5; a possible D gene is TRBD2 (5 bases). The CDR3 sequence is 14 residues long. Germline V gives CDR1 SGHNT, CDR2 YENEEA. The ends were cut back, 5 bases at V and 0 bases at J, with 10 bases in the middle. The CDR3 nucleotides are TGTGCCAGCAGCGCATCGGGGTACCAAGAGACCCAGTACTTC. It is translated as CASSASGYQETQYF. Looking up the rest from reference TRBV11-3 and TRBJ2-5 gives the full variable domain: EAGVVQSPRYKIIEKKQPVAFWCNPISGHNTLYWYLQNLGQGPELLIRYENEEAVDDSQLPKDRFSAERLKGVDSTLKIQPAELGDSAVYLCASSASGYQETQYFGPGTRLLVL.

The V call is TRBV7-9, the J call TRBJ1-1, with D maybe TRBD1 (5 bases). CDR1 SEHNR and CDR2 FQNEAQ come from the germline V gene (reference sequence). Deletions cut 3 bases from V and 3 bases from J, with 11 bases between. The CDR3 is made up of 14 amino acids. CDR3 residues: CASSFLREDTEAFF. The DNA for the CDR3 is TGTGCCAGCAGCTTCCTCAGGGAAGACACTGAAGCTTTCTTT. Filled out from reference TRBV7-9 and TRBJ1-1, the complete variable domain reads DTGVSQNPRHKITKRGQNVTFRCDPISEHNRLYWYRQTLGQGPEFLTYFQNEAQLEKSRLLSDRFSAERPKGSFSTLEIQRTEQGDSAMYLCASSFLREDTEAFFGQGTRLTVV.